This T cell receptor (beta chain) was documented in a study of shared clonotypes between healthy human individuals (dated by TCRdb to about 2020). Broadly, across the study: A couple of women and a few men aged 18 to 49 years were included in the cohort. The study deeply sequenced blood TCR repertoires of about 5 healthy adults to estimate repertoire size and the extent of clonotype sharing between individuals. Different laboratories and diverse techniques were used to prepare libraries and sequence TCR repertoires, to increase sequencing depth and limit assay-specific biases. Per donor, three plates each were used for CD4 naive and CD4 memory, two for CD8 naive, and one for CD8 memory. Each donor's leukapheresis produced roughly between roughly 0.9 and 9 billion PBMCs.

CD8 naive samples consisted of CD45RO-negative cells that were positively selected for CCR7, yielding a CD45RA+CCR7+ population without TemRA cells. Donors were healthy HIV-negative adults with no recently reported acute infections or vaccinations. All donors were Caucasian adults living in Nashville, Tennessee, USA. After blood collection by leukapheresis, PBMCs were isolated using Ficoll-Histopaque density gradient centrifugation and then cryopreserved in the vapor phase of liquid nitrogen. Purity and quantity of every magnetically sorted T cell population were checked by analytical flow cytometry. Genomic DNA was isolated from every sorted fraction and measured by UV absorbance on a Nanodrop 2000c. The germline V gene gives CDR1 as MGHRA and CDR2 as YSYEKL. The CDR3, cysteine through phenylalanine, is 13 amino acids long. The DNA shown is the 39-base CDR3, in frame from base 1. The V and J ends are trimmed by 3 bases and 3 bases, leaving 5 bases between them.

TCR CDR3 regions were amplified from genomic DNA by multiplex PCR using the deep immunoSEQ assay. For each cell subset, the extracted genomic DNA was distributed evenly across all wells of several immunoSEQ 96-well plates, and each plate served as one replicate. Each replicate PCR for sorted subsets received about 220 ng genomic DNA, equal to roughly 30,000 T cell genomes. The purified libraries were quantified using a Qubit 3.0 fluorometer, sized with a Bioanalyzer 2100, and then quantified again using the KAPA Library Quantification kit. A separate single-read 150-cycle Illumina NextSeq 550 flow cell was used to sequence each immunoSEQ 96-well plate. In the authors' own workflow: Because only junctional sequences without quality scores were contained in the immunoSEQ output, filtering matching that applied to full-length reads could not be performed. To assign V/J genes and CDR3, sequences were annotated using PyIR, a Python wrapper for IgBLAST v1.9, with IMGT germline references. Reads with weak V/J assignments (E-value above 1e-6), missing CDR3, stop codons, out-of-frame junctions, or ambiguous translated residues were removed. A V3J clonotype was defined by an identical inferred V gene, J gene, and CDR3 amino acid sequence. To compute the percentage overlap between repertoires, the number of shared unique clonotypes was divided by the size of the smaller repertoire. Three approaches were used to assess repertoire richness: RTK rarefaction, the Chao1 estimator, and Recon v2.1 estimates of unobserved clonotypes. Generation probabilities were computed with OLGA for all TCRbeta clonotypes obtained by the gDNA method from a handful of donors. Sourced from immuneACCESS, this table was stored by TCRdb with only in-frame sequences that have V and J called. A share of the clones is absent; for the studies checked, an unresolved V gene accounts for under half, and the remainder has no known explanation. The V and J calls and clone size come from that table; D and trimming were worked out from the DNA. Within this sample are about 2 million clones, with roughly 94% of them counted one time only. The ten most abundant clones make up roughly 1% of the sample.

Results and caveats for the whole study, not just this receptor: When four donors were compared, the shared fraction of clonotypes was about 5% for naive CD4, around 4% for naive CD8, more than 2% for memory CD4, and 0.4% for memory CD8. Compared with non-shared clonotypes, the clonotypes found in all four sorted-subset donors had higher generation probabilities. Based on pairwise subsampling, the degree of clonotype sharing among donors was expected to be affected by sequencing depth. Sampling was restricted to blood, and TCR repertoires in tissue are likely to differ from TCR repertoires in blood. Incomplete sequencing was indicated by rarefaction of sorted-subset datasets, despite the large sequencing depth. Because the study included only a small number of donors, the genetic and exposure-history diversity represented was limited. Estimated clonotype richness was generally larger for naive than for memory subsets.

This clone was found once. Its cognate antigen has yet to be identified. There are no base qualities to consult, and no much larger clone falls within one base. This sequence originates from a man aged 18 to 30 in good health. Sequencing was carried out using naive CD8+ T cells sorted from blood. Interpreted using the paper, the cell subset or site label stands for: CD45RA+CCR7+. Rearrangement joined TRBV4-1 to TRBJ2-2; no D segment can be confidently identified. The CDR3 region: CASSQQDTGELFF. In nucleotide form, the sequence is TGCGCCAGCAGCCAGCAGGACACCGGGGAGCTGTTTTTT.